This is a list of T cell receptor beta chains from one sample in a study of response to subunit inactivated influenza vaccine. TCRdb called the RT-PCR reads again in MiXCR, with one record for every CDR3 protein. Among roughly 700,000 distinct CDR3 sequences, 15% to 19% were seen once, and the ten largest hold approximately 10%. This material consisted of PBMCs from blood, taken roughly 12 days after vaccination. The receptors originated from a man over 45 who received an inactivated influenza vaccine. Each CDR3 is given with its conserved first and last residue. Fields, in order: D gene, J gene, V gene, clone size, CDR3 DNA, CDR3 protein. A D gene is named only where the DNA matches it firmly. Expanded clones get a size class; other rows say once, few or many, or leave the size out.

D: TRBD2
J: TRBJ2-3
V: TRBV6-1
size: few
DNA: TGTGCCAGCAAAAAGCGGGAGGGAGGTACAGATACGCAGTATTTT
CDR3: CASKKREGGTDTQYF

D: .
J: TRBJ2-7
V: TRBV10-3
size: .
DNA: TGTGCCATCAGTGCCACTAGTGAGGGATACGAGCAGTACTTC
CDR3: CAISATSEGYEQYF

D: TRBD2
J: TRBJ2-1
V: TRBV29-1
size: .
DNA: TGCAGCGTTGAAGCTAAAATGTCACACCATCCGGGACTAGGTTTCTCCAATGAGCAGTTCTTC
CDR3: CSVEAKMSHHPGLGFSNEQFF

D: .
J: TRBJ2-7
V: TRBV7-2
size: .
DNA: TGTGCCAGCAGTTCGACAGTCCTCCACGAGCAGTACTTC
CDR3: CASSSTVLHEQYF

D: .
J: TRBJ1-4
V: TRBV7-9
size: .
DNA: TGTGCCAGCAGCTTACACTTTAATGAAAAACTGTTTTTT
CDR3: CASSLHFNEKLFF

D: .
J: TRBJ1-2
V: TRBV18
size: few
DNA: TGTGCCAGCTCACCACCGACGCAGGGATACTATGGCTACACCTTC
CDR3: CASSPPTQGYYGYTF

D: .
J: TRBJ2-1
V: TRBV6-2/TRBV6-3
size: .
DNA: TGTGCCAGCAATAGCGGCATCACAAAGAATGAGCAGTTCTTC
CDR3: CASNSGITKNEQFF

D: .
J: TRBJ1-2
V: TRBV10-3
size: few
DNA: TGTGCCATCAGTGAGGCTAGCTATGGCTACACCTTC
CDR3: CAISEASYGYTF

D: TRBD2
J: TRBJ2-3
V: TRBV20-1
size: .
DNA: TGCAGTGCTAGAGTAGCGGGGTGGATCTATCCCACAGATACGCAGTATTTT
CDR3: CSARVAGWIYPTDTQYF

D: .
J: TRBJ1-1
V: TRBV20-1
size: .
DNA: TGCAGTGCTAGTCGACAGAACACTGAAGCTTTCTTT
CDR3: CSASRQNTEAFF

D: .
J: TRBJ2-2
V: TRBV29-1
size: .
DNA: TGCAGCGTTGTGGGTACCACCGGGGAGCTGTTTTTT
CDR3: CSVVGTTGELFF

D: .
J: TRBJ1-6
V: TRBV12-3/TRBV12-4
size: .
DNA: TGTGCCAGCAGCTTCGAGGGGAGCTTTCGTTCACCCCTCCACTTT
CDR3: CASSFEGSFRSPLHF

D: .
J: TRBJ2-1
V: TRBV5-6
size: .
DNA: TGTGCCAGCAACACCGGCCGGAGGACCTTTTGGAATGAGCAGTTCTTC
CDR3: CASNTGRRTFWNEQFF

D: TRBD1
J: TRBJ2-7
V: TRBV6-2/TRBV6-3
size: few
DNA: TGTGCCAGCAGTTACCCCCGGGACAGTTCCTACGAGCAGTACTTC
CDR3: CASSYPRDSSYEQYF

D: .
J: TRBJ2-5
V: TRBV5-6
size: .
DNA: TGTGCCAGCGGATTGCAGGGGATTTGGGAGACCCAGTACTTC
CDR3: CASGLQGIWETQYF

D: TRBD2
J: TRBJ2-2
V: TRBV14
size: few
DNA: TGTGCCAGCAGCCAGACCGGGACTAGCGGGTCCGGGGAGCTGTTTTTT
CDR3: CASSQTGTSGSGELFF

D: .
J: TRBJ2-1
V: TRBV6-5
size: few
DNA: TGTGCCAGCAGTTACCGTGGGGGCGCCTACAATGAGCAGTTCTTC
CDR3: CASSYRGGAYNEQFF

D: .
J: TRBJ2-6
V: TRBV6-1
size: .
DNA: TGTGCCAGCTCCCATGTCAGCTCTGGGGCCAACGTCCTGACTTTC
CDR3: CASSHVSSGANVLTF

D: .
J: TRBJ1-5
V: TRBV7-3
size: many
DNA: TGTGCCAGCACCAAAGACAGACATCAGCCCCAGCATTTT
CDR3: CASTKDRHQPQHF

D: TRBD2
J: TRBJ2-7
V: TRBV7-6
size: few
DNA: TGTGCCAGCAGGGGGGGGGACGGGTTCGGCGAGCAGTACTTC
CDR3: CASRGGDGFGEQYF

D: .
J: TRBJ2-4
V: TRBV4-1
size: .
DNA: TGCGCCAGCAGCCAAGATCACGGCAGGGCGGCCAAAAACATTCAGTACTTC
CDR3: CASSQDHGRAAKNIQYF

D: .
J: TRBJ2-6
V: TRBV5-1
size: few
DNA: TGCGCCAGCAGCCAAAGGTCCGGGGCCAACGTCCTGACTTTC
CDR3: CASSQRSGANVLTF

D: TRBD1
J: TRBJ2-7
V: TRBV28
size: few
DNA: TGTGCCAGCAGTTTATGGGACAGGGGTTACGAGCAGTACTTC
CDR3: CASSLWDRGYEQYF

D: .
J: TRBJ2-3
V: TRBV5-1
size: .
DNA: TGCGCCAGCAGCTTGGAGGAGAATAGCGGCACAGATACGCAGTATTTT
CDR3: CASSLEENSGTDTQYF

D: TRBD2
J: TRBJ2-7
V: TRBV28
size: .
DNA: TGTGCCGGATCGGATACCGGGACTAATCACGAGCAGTACTTC
CDR3: CAGSDTGTNHEQYF

D: .
J: TRBJ2-5
V: TRBV7-2
size: few
DNA: TGTGCCAGCAGCTCCTTGGGCGTTGAGACCCAGTACTTC
CDR3: CASSSLGVETQYF

D: .
J: TRBJ2-7
V: TRBV20-1
size: once
DNA: TGCAGTGCTATCAGACTGGCCGAGCAGTACTTC
CDR3: CSAIRLAEQYF

D: .
J: TRBJ2-5
V: TRBV6-5
size: few
DNA: TGTGCCAGCAGTTACGGACCTTTCCAAGAGACCCAGTACTTC
CDR3: CASSYGPFQETQYF

D: TRBD2
J: TRBJ2-3
V: TRBV4-3
size: few
DNA: TGCGCCAGCAGCCAAGCGCCCTACTTGGCGCGGGGGGTCCTCCGGGTCACGCAGTATTTT
CDR3: CASSQAPYLARGVLRVTQYF

D: TRBD2
J: TRBJ2-5
V: TRBV10-1
size: .
DNA: TGCGCCAGCAGTTTGACTAGCGTTGCGGAGACCCAGTACTTC
CDR3: CASSLTSVAETQYF

D: .
J: TRBJ2-2
V: TRBV12-3/TRBV12-4
size: few
DNA: TGTGCCAGCAGTTTTTTTGGGTCCGGGGAGCTGTTTTTT
CDR3: CASSFFGSGELFF

D: TRBD2
J: TRBJ2-7
V: TRBV7-3
size: few
DNA: TGTGCCAGCAGCCCCGGGACTAGCGCGTACGAGCAGTACTTC
CDR3: CASSPGTSAYEQYF

D: .
J: TRBJ2-7
V: TRBV19
size: few
DNA: TGTGCCAGTAGTATAACGACTTCTCGCTACAACTACGAGCAGTACTTC
CDR3: CASSITTSRYNYEQYF

D: TRBD2
J: TRBJ2-1
V: TRBV4-1
size: .
DNA: TGCGCCAGCAGACCGATGGCGGGGGGACGCTACAATGAGCAGTTCTTC
CDR3: CASRPMAGGRYNEQFF

D: TRBD1
J: TRBJ2-7
V: TRBV18
size: few
DNA: TGTGCCAGCTCACCGCGCCCCGGGACAGGGGCCCGTGAGCAGTACTTC
CDR3: CASSPRPGTGAREQYF

D: TRBD1
J: TRBJ2-3
V: TRBV7-3
size: many
DNA: TGTGCCAGCAGCTCGACAGGGGGCGGCACAGATACGCAGTATTTT
CDR3: CASSSTGGGTDTQYF

D: .
J: TRBJ2-7
V: TRBV7-9
size: few
DNA: TGTGCCAGCAGCCAGACTACCTCAGGGTCCGAGCAGTACTTC
CDR3: CASSQTTSGSEQYF

D: .
J: TRBJ2-7
V: TRBV29-1
size: few
DNA: TGCAGCGTTGAAGATCAGGAGCTAGGGAGGAACTTC
CDR3: CSVEDQELGRNF

D: .
J: TRBJ2-4
V: TRBV5-1
size: .
DNA: TGCGCCAGCAGCGTGGGACTTATAGAAAACATTCAGTACTTC
CDR3: CASSVGLIENIQYF

D: .
J: TRBJ1-5
V: TRBV12-5
size: few
DNA: TGTGCTAGTGGTATCCTAGGGGGGCTTGGTCAGCCCCAGCATTTT
CDR3: CASGILGGLGQPQHF

D: .
J: TRBJ2-7
V: TRBV20-1
size: .
DNA: TGCAGTGCTAGAGAAACGTGGGGAGGCGAGCAGTACTTC
CDR3: CSARETWGGEQYF

D: .
J: TRBJ2-1
V: TRBV6-1
size: many
DNA: TGTGCCAGCAGCTCCGGCAGGGTTCCCTACAATGAGCAGTTCTTC
CDR3: CASSSGRVPYNEQFF

D: TRBD1
J: TRBJ2-7
V: TRBV11-2
size: .
DNA: TGTGCCAGCAGCTTAGCGGGACAGAGCAGTCTCGAGCAGTACTTC
CDR3: CASSLAGQSSLEQYF

D: .
J: TRBJ2-5
V: TRBV6-1
size: .
DNA: TGTGCCAGCAGTCCGGGGCCTTCGGTAGAGACCCAGTACTTC
CDR3: CASSPGPSVETQYF

D: .
J: TRBJ2-2
V: TRBV5-1
size: .
DNA: TGCGCCAGCCGGGAAGAGAATAACCCCGGGGAGCTGTTTTTT
CDR3: CASREENNPGELFF